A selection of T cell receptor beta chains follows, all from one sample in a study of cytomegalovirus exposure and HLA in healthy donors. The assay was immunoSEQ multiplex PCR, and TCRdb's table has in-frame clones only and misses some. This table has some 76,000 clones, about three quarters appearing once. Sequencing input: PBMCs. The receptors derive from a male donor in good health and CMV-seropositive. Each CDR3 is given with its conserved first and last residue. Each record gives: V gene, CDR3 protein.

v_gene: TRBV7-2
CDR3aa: CASSLFKLGTGSYEQYF

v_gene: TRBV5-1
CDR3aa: CASSRGGGNQPQHF

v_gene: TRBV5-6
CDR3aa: CASSWDRLYGYTF

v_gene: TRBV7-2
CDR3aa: CASSLVMLSSYNSPLHF

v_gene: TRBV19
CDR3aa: CASSMGRNTEAFF

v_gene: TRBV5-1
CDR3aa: CASSLAREDSPLHF

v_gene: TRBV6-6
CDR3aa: CASSYSSGGASYEQYF

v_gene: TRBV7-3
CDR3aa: CASSSQGIGGEKLFF

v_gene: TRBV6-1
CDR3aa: CASSEVPTAGYTF

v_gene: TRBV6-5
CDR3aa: CASSSASNRDTGELFF

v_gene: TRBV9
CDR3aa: CASSTTRGGGGYTF

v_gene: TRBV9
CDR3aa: CASSQAGEETQYF

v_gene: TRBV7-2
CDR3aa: CASSLSGDRSYEQYF

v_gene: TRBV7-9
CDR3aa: CASSFSGIVYTEAFF

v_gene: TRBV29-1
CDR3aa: CSVGANAAGETQYF

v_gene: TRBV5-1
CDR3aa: CASSSGTGPSYGYTF

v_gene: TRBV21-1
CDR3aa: CASSKWGPTGDGDEKLFF

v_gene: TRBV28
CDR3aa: CASSLLRTGPTNEKLFF

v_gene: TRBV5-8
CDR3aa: CASSKSGSVLTDTQYF

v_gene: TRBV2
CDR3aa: CASSRGLPTWDTQYF

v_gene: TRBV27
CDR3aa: CASSLGQNTDTQYF

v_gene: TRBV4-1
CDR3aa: CASSQAPMNTEAFF

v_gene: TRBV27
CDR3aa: CASSGGGEQYF

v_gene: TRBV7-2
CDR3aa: CASSPQRVIGYGYTF

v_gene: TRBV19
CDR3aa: CASSTITGELFF

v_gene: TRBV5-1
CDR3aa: CASKWGQLEMNTIYF

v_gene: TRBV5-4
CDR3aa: CAIGLAGGREQYF

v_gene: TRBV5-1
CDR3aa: CASSDNGGTRSDTQYF

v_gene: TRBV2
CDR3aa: CASRRQGANTGELFF

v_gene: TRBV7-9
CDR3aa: CASSPRGDGYTF

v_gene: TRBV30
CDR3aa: CAWSVDRARYEQYF

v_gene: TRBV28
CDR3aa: CASITGTNTGELFF